These T cell receptor beta chains were read from a single sample in a study of long-term antiretroviral therapy in people with HIV. Produced via immunoSEQ multiplex PCR; TCRdb's table is partial and in-frame only. The sample lists some 35,000 clones, 94% occurring once. The specimen comprised unsorted PBMCs, sampled 4.1 years after starting antiretroviral therapy. All receptors derive from a woman in her fifties or sixties with HIV. Each CDR3 is given with its conserved first and last residue. Each record gives: clone size, CDR3 length, D gene, J gene, V gene, CDR3 DNA, CDR3 protein. D genes are given only for firm matches. A clone size is listed for some rows: how often the clone was seen (once, few, many), or a class if it is expanded.

clone_size: .; cdr3_length: 17; d_call: TRBD2; j_call: TRBJ2-1; v_call: TRBV29-1; cdr3_nt: TGCAGCGTTGAAGGGAGGGCGGGGGGCGTGTTACACAATGAGCAGTTCTTC; cdr3_aa: CSVEGRAGGVLHNEQFF
clone_size: .; cdr3_length: 12; d_call: .; j_call: TRBJ1-1; v_call: TRBV7-2; cdr3_nt: TGTGCCAGCAGCTTGGGGTTTGCTGAAGCTTTCTTT; cdr3_aa: CASSLGFAEAFF
clone_size: .; cdr3_length: 12; d_call: .; j_call: TRBJ2-3; v_call: TRBV7-2; cdr3_nt: TGTGCCAGCAGCTTTACACGGGATACGCAGTATTTT; cdr3_aa: CASSFTRDTQYF
clone_size: .; cdr3_length: 18; d_call: .; j_call: TRBJ1-6; v_call: TRBV11-2; cdr3_nt: TGTGCCAGCAGCTTAGATCGACGAGCAAGCTCCTATAATTCACCCCTCCACTTT; cdr3_aa: CASSLDRRASSYNSPLHF
clone_size: .; cdr3_length: 20; d_call: TRBD2; j_call: TRBJ2-4; v_call: TRBV14; cdr3_nt: TGTGCCAGCAGCCAAGATGGTATAGCGGGGGGGCCGAGGGCCAAAAACATTCAGTACTTC; cdr3_aa: CASSQDGIAGGPRAKNIQYF
clone_size: .; cdr3_length: 13; d_call: TRBD1; j_call: TRBJ2-7; v_call: TRBV11-2; cdr3_nt: TGTGCCAGCAGCTTAACAGGGGGCTACGAGCAGTACTTC; cdr3_aa: CASSLTGGYEQYF
clone_size: .; cdr3_length: 15; d_call: TRBD1; j_call: TRBJ1-1; v_call: TRBV30; cdr3_nt: TGTGCCTGGAGTACCCTCAGGGGGAGGATCACTGAAGCTTTCTTT; cdr3_aa: CAWSTLRGRITEAFF
clone_size: .; cdr3_length: 15; d_call: .; j_call: TRBJ1-6; v_call: TRBV14; cdr3_nt: TGTGCCAGCAGCCAACAGCTCTCGGGTAATTCACCCCTCCACTTT; cdr3_aa: CASSQQLSGNSPLHF
clone_size: .; cdr3_length: 15; d_call: .; j_call: TRBJ1-5; v_call: TRBV2; cdr3_nt: TGTGCCAGCCGGGAAGGAACTGGGGCTACTCAGCCCCAGCATTTT; cdr3_aa: CASREGTGATQPQHF
clone_size: .; cdr3_length: 15; d_call: .; j_call: TRBJ2-1; v_call: TRBV19; cdr3_nt: TGTGCCAGTAGTATAGAAGCTACTTCCTACAATGAGCAGTTCTTC; cdr3_aa: CASSIEATSYNEQFF
clone_size: .; cdr3_length: 13; d_call: .; j_call: TRBJ1-2; v_call: TRBV2; cdr3_nt: TGTGCCAGCAGTGATCAGGTGGAGTCTGGCTACACCTTC; cdr3_aa: CASSDQVESGYTF
clone_size: .; cdr3_length: 17; d_call: TRBD2; j_call: TRBJ2-7; v_call: TRBV11-2; cdr3_nt: TGTGCCAGCAGCTTATTTCTCTCTAGCGGGGGGGAACATGAGCAGTACTTC; cdr3_aa: CASSLFLSSGGEHEQYF
clone_size: .; cdr3_length: 14; d_call: .; j_call: TRBJ2-3; v_call: TRBV4-1; cdr3_nt: TGCGCCAGCAGCCAAGGGCAGACCACAGATACGCAGTATTTT; cdr3_aa: CASSQGQTTDTQYF
clone_size: .; cdr3_length: 16; d_call: .; j_call: TRBJ1-2; v_call: TRBV5-6; cdr3_nt: TGTGCCAGCAGCCAGAGGGTGGGGGCGGTACACTATGGCTACACCTTC; cdr3_aa: CASSQRVGAVHYGYTF
clone_size: .; cdr3_length: 14; d_call: .; j_call: TRBJ1-2; v_call: TRBV18; cdr3_nt: TGTGCCAGCTCACCACCTGGCGGAAACTATGGCTACACCTTC; cdr3_aa: CASSPPGGNYGYTF
clone_size: once; cdr3_length: 15; d_call: TRBD2; j_call: TRBJ2-5; v_call: TRBV5-1; cdr3_nt: TGCGCCAGCAGCTTGCCTACTAGCGGGCAAGAGACCCAGTACTTC; cdr3_aa: CASSLPTSGQETQYF
clone_size: .; cdr3_length: 15; d_call: .; j_call: TRBJ1-1; v_call: TRBV6-5; cdr3_nt: TGTGCCAGCAGTTACTCGACAGGTGGGAAAACTGAAGCTTTCTTT; cdr3_aa: CASSYSTGGKTEAFF
clone_size: .; cdr3_length: 14; d_call: TRBD1; j_call: TRBJ1-5; v_call: TRBV5-6; cdr3_nt: TGTGCCAGCAGCTTGGCAGGGGGAGATCAGCCCCAGCATTTT; cdr3_aa: CASSLAGGDQPQHF
clone_size: .; cdr3_length: 13; d_call: .; j_call: TRBJ2-7; v_call: TRBV19; cdr3_nt: TGTGCCAGTAGTATTCGCGGGTCGGAACGGCAGTACTTC; cdr3_aa: CASSIRGSERQYF
clone_size: .; cdr3_length: 14; d_call: TRBD1; j_call: TRBJ1-1; v_call: TRBV6-5; cdr3_nt: TGTGCCAGCAGTGACAGGGGTGAGAGCACTGAAGCTTTCTTT; cdr3_aa: CASSDRGESTEAFF
clone_size: .; cdr3_length: 15; d_call: TRBD2; j_call: TRBJ2-7; v_call: TRBV6-1; cdr3_nt: TGTGCCAGCGGCGACCTAGCGGGGGGGCCCTACGAGCAGTACTTC; cdr3_aa: CASGDLAGGPYEQYF
clone_size: once; cdr3_length: 12; d_call: .; j_call: TRBJ2-7; v_call: TRBV6-1; cdr3_nt: TGTGCCAGCAGTGAACCAACCTACGAGCAGTACTTC; cdr3_aa: CASSEPTYEQYF
clone_size: .; cdr3_length: 12; d_call: TRBD2; j_call: TRBJ2-1; v_call: TRBV25-1; cdr3_nt: TGTGCCAGCAAGGGAGGGTACAATGAGCAGTTCTTC; cdr3_aa: CASKGGYNEQFF
clone_size: .; cdr3_length: 12; d_call: .; j_call: TRBJ2-7; v_call: TRBV18; cdr3_nt: TGTGCCAGCTCACCAAAGGGGTACGAGCAGTACTTC; cdr3_aa: CASSPKGYEQYF
clone_size: once; cdr3_length: 14; d_call: TRBD1; j_call: TRBJ1-2; v_call: TRBV6-5; cdr3_nt: TGTGCCAGCAGCGACCTTGACAGGGACTATGGCTACACCTTC; cdr3_aa: CASSDLDRDYGYTF
clone_size: .; cdr3_length: 12; d_call: TRBD1; j_call: TRBJ1-2; v_call: TRBV23-1; cdr3_nt: TGCGCCACCCGGCAGGGGGCCTATGGCTACACCTTC; cdr3_aa: CATRQGAYGYTF
clone_size: .; cdr3_length: 15; d_call: TRBD1; j_call: TRBJ2-4; v_call: TRBV5-1; cdr3_nt: TGCGCCAGCAGCTTGGGGCAGGGGGCTAAAAACATTCAGTACTTC; cdr3_aa: CASSLGQGAKNIQYF
clone_size: .; cdr3_length: 15; d_call: TRBD2; j_call: TRBJ2-5; v_call: TRBV5-8; cdr3_nt: TGTGCCAGCAGCGACCTGGGGGGAGGGGACGAGACCCAGTACTTC; cdr3_aa: CASSDLGGGDETQYF
clone_size: .; cdr3_length: 17; d_call: TRBD1; j_call: TRBJ1-2; v_call: TRBV4-1; cdr3_nt: TGCGCCAGCAGCCAAGACCTCCGATACGGGACAGTGCATGGCTACACCTTC; cdr3_aa: CASSQDLRYGTVHGYTF
clone_size: .; cdr3_length: 15; d_call: .; j_call: TRBJ1-6; v_call: TRBV7-6; cdr3_nt: TGTGCCAGCAGCTCAAATGGGGACCCCGTTTCACCCCTCCACTTT; cdr3_aa: CASSSNGDPVSPLHF
clone_size: .; cdr3_length: 15; d_call: TRBD1; j_call: TRBJ1-1; v_call: TRBV4-1; cdr3_nt: TGCGCCAGCAGCCAAGCCCAGGGGGCAGGCACTGAAGCTTTCTTT; cdr3_aa: CASSQAQGAGTEAFF
clone_size: .; cdr3_length: 14; d_call: TRBD1; j_call: TRBJ1-2; v_call: TRBV6-6; cdr3_nt: TGTGCCAGCAGCCCCGGACAGGATTACTATGGCTACACCTTC; cdr3_aa: CASSPGQDYYGYTF
clone_size: .; cdr3_length: 13; d_call: .; j_call: TRBJ1-4; v_call: TRBV25-1; cdr3_nt: TGTGCCAGCAGTGCTACAGGGATCGCAAAACTGTTTTTT; cdr3_aa: CASSATGIAKLFF
clone_size: .; cdr3_length: 15; d_call: .; j_call: TRBJ2-7; v_call: TRBV10-2; cdr3_nt: TGCGCCAGCGCTTCCTTAGGGCGGAGCTCCTACGAGCAGTACTTC; cdr3_aa: CASASLGRSSYEQYF
clone_size: .; cdr3_length: 13; d_call: .; j_call: TRBJ2-7; v_call: TRBV6-6; cdr3_nt: TGTGCCAGCAGTATACCGCGATCCTACGAGCAGTACTTC; cdr3_aa: CASSIPRSYEQYF
clone_size: once; cdr3_length: 12; d_call: .; j_call: TRBJ1-2; v_call: TRBV6-1; cdr3_nt: TGTGCCAGTAAAGGCGGGGGTTATGGCTACACCTTC; cdr3_aa: CASKGGGYGYTF
clone_size: .; cdr3_length: 13; d_call: .; j_call: TRBJ2-2; v_call: TRBV5-4; cdr3_nt: TGTGCCAGCAGAGAGCAGGGAACCGGGGAGCTGTTTTTT; cdr3_aa: CASREQGTGELFF
clone_size: .; cdr3_length: 15; d_call: TRBD1; j_call: TRBJ1-2; v_call: TRBV5-5; cdr3_nt: TGTGCCAGCAGCCCCTTGGGACAGGGGAACTATGGCTACACCTTC; cdr3_aa: CASSPLGQGNYGYTF
clone_size: .; cdr3_length: 15; d_call: .; j_call: TRBJ1-6; v_call: TRBV11-1; cdr3_nt: TGTGCCAGCAGCTTAGACGGCAGCTCAAATTCACCCCTCCACTTT; cdr3_aa: CASSLDGSSNSPLHF
clone_size: once; cdr3_length: 15; d_call: .; j_call: TRBJ1-3; v_call: TRBV4-1; cdr3_nt: TGCGCCAGCAGCCAACCGGGTTTCTCTGGAAACACCATATATTTT; cdr3_aa: CASSQPGFSGNTIYF
clone_size: .; cdr3_length: 15; d_call: TRBD1; j_call: TRBJ2-1; v_call: TRBV2; cdr3_nt: TGTGCCAGCAGTGAATTTGGACAGGGGGCCGATGAGCAGTTCTTC; cdr3_aa: CASSEFGQGADEQFF
clone_size: few; cdr3_length: 14; d_call: TRBD1; j_call: TRBJ2-5; v_call: TRBV9; cdr3_nt: TGTGCCAGCAGCGTAGACAGGGGTTCAGAGACCCAGTACTTC; cdr3_aa: CASSVDRGSETQYF
clone_size: .; cdr3_length: 16; d_call: TRBD2; j_call: TRBJ2-5; v_call: TRBV19; cdr3_nt: TGTGCCAGTTCACCTCCGTCGGCTAGCGGGGGAGAGACCCAGTACTTC; cdr3_aa: CASSPPSASGGETQYF
clone_size: .; cdr3_length: 14; d_call: TRBD2; j_call: TRBJ2-5; v_call: TRBV29-1; cdr3_nt: TGCAGCGTGGGAGGGGTAAGCGGGGAAGAGACCCAGTACTTC; cdr3_aa: CSVGGVSGEETQYF
clone_size: few; cdr3_length: 14; d_call: .; j_call: TRBJ1-5; v_call: TRBV2; cdr3_nt: TGTGCCAGCAGTGGGGGTCCCACGGGCCAGCCCCAGCATTTT; cdr3_aa: CASSGGPTGQPQHF
clone_size: .; cdr3_length: 14; d_call: .; j_call: TRBJ1-1; v_call: TRBV2; cdr3_nt: TGTGCCAGCAGGGACAGCCCCCCGAACACTGAAGCTTTCTTT; cdr3_aa: CASRDSPPNTEAFF
clone_size: .; cdr3_length: 13; d_call: .; j_call: TRBJ1-2; v_call: TRBV19; cdr3_nt: TGTGCCAGTAGTATGGCGGGGGGTTATGGCTACACCTTC; cdr3_aa: CASSMAGGYGYTF
clone_size: .; cdr3_length: 16; d_call: TRBD2; j_call: TRBJ2-5; v_call: TRBV6-5; cdr3_nt: TGTGCCAGCAGTTACCTTAGCGGGGGAGACCAAGAGACCCAGTACTTC; cdr3_aa: CASSYLSGGDQETQYF
clone_size: .; cdr3_length: 13; d_call: TRBD1; j_call: TRBJ2-1; v_call: TRBV6-6; cdr3_nt: TGTGCCAGCAGTCGACAGGGGTACAATGAGCAGTTCTTC; cdr3_aa: CASSRQGYNEQFF
clone_size: .; cdr3_length: 14; d_call: .; j_call: TRBJ2-7; v_call: TRBV5-6; cdr3_nt: TGTGCCAGCAGCTCCTACAAAAAGGCCTACGAGCAGTACTTC; cdr3_aa: CASSSYKKAYEQYF
clone_size: .; cdr3_length: 12; d_call: .; j_call: TRBJ1-4; v_call: TRBV7-8; cdr3_nt: TGTGCCAGCAGCTTGGACGGTGAAAAACTGTTTTTT; cdr3_aa: CASSLDGEKLFF
clone_size: .; cdr3_length: 11; d_call: TRBD1; j_call: TRBJ1-2; v_call: TRBV29-1; cdr3_nt: TGCAGCGCCAGGACAGGGAATGGCTACACCTTC; cdr3_aa: CSARTGNGYTF
clone_size: .; cdr3_length: 15; d_call: TRBD1; j_call: TRBJ2-3; v_call: TRBV14; cdr3_nt: TGTGCCAGCAGCCAACAGGGGGCAGACACAGATACGCAGTATTTT; cdr3_aa: CASSQQGADTDTQYF